These 12 T cell receptor beta chains came from one sample sequenced in a study of blood T cell repertoires in COVID-19. The repertoire was sequenced with immunoSEQ multiplex PCR; TCRdb's copy has only in-frame clones and lacks some. The sample contains a few hundred thousand clones, roughly 85% of which appear only once. Sequenced: PBMCs or T cells enriched from blood (not recorded which). These receptors all stem from a man aged 35 to 55 who had recovered from COVID-19.

This chain joins TRBV6-4 and TRBJ2-2, with TRBD2 matching over 9 bases. The ends lost 6 bases at V and 7 bases at J; junction bases unmatched: 9. CDR1 and CDR2 (germline): MRHNA, SNTAGT. The CDR3 loop spans 15 amino acids. The CDR3 spells CASSETSGAGGELFF. CDR3 DNA sequence: TGTGCCAGCAGCGAGACTAGCGGAGCAGGCGGGGAGCTGTTTTTT.

This sequence joins TRBV24-1 and TRBJ2-7; the match to TRBD1 covers 10 bases. Germline trimming cut 5 bases from V and 7 bases from J; bases unmatched to any gene: 10. The CDR3 has 15 residues. The germline V gene encodes CDR1 KGHDR and CDR2 SFDVKD. The CDR3 region has the DNA TGTGCCACCAGTGGCCCCGGGACAGGGGTTTGTGAGCAGTACTTC. This encodes CATSGPGTGVCEQYF.

This chain uses TRBV10-2 with TRBJ1-1; TRBD1 matches 11 bases. CDR3 size: 15 residues. Germline-derived CDR1 and CDR2 are WSHSY and SAAADI. Trimming cost V 8 bases and J 1 base; bases outside gene matches: 6. DNA for the CDR3: TGCGCCAGCCGGACAGGGGGCGACGGGAACACTGAAGCTTTCTTT. Amino acid sequence: CASRTGGDGNTEAFF.

V is TRBV12-1 and J is TRBJ1-5; the D call of TRBD1 is as the table states it, not checked on the DNA. TRBV12-1 is shown as a pseudogene. The length of the CDR3 is 16 residues. CDR3: CASSLPDRGWDQPQHF. The CDR3 region has the DNA TGTGCCAGCAGCTTACCCGACAGGGGATGGGATCAGCCCCAGCATTTT.

CDR3 sequence: CASSRGGGGYTF. In nucleotides, the CDR3 is TGTGCCAGCAGCCGAGGGGGGGGTGGCTACACCTTC. The rearrangement links TRBV12-3 or TRBV12-4 to TRBJ1-2; a possible D gene is TRBD1 (6 bases). This CDR3 has 12 residues. Between the trimmed V and J ends, which lost 6 bases and 7 bases, there was a span of 12 bases.

The chain is built from TRBV28 and TRBJ1-2, with D tentatively TRBD1 (5 bases). The germline CDR1 and CDR2 sequences are MDHEN and SYDVKM. V gave up 6 bases and J gave up 7 bases, with 21 bases separating them. CDR3 length equals 15 residues. As DNA, the CDR3 is TGTGCCAGCAGCCCTAGCGTCGGGGCGTCCTCTGGCTACACCTTC. Its protein is CASSPSVGASSGYTF.

The V and J genes are TRBV27 and TRBJ2-7; 10 bases line up with TRBD2. This CDR3 is 14 amino acids long. The V and J ends lost 6 bases and 2 bases, in that order; junction bases with no gene match: 4. From germline, CDR1 is MNHEY and CDR2 SMNVEV (reference sequence). The CDR3 nucleotides are TGTGCCAGCAGGCTAGCGGGAGACACCTACGAGCAGTACTTC. Protein: CASRLAGDTYEQYF.

This chain uses TRBV6-2 or TRBV6-3 with TRBJ2-1, with D possibly TRBD2 on 5 matching bases. Germline CDR1 is MNHEY and CDR2 is SVGEGT. The V end lost 6 bases, the J end lost 9 bases, and 12 bases lay between the germline ends. The CDR3 has 12 residues. For the CDR3, the DNA is TGTGCCAGCAGCGAACCGAGGGTTGAGCAGTTCTTC. Its translation is CASSEPRVEQFF.

This clone turned up a few times. The chain links TRBV2 to TRBJ2-2, with 11 bases matching TRBD2. Germline CDR1 and CDR2: SNHLY and FYNNEI. V trimming: 6 bases; J trimming: 8 bases; junction bases outside the gene matches: 8. The CDR3 sequence is 15 residues long. CDR3 amino acids: CASRTGTSGLGELFF. In DNA form, the CDR3 reads TGTGCCAGCAGAACTGGGACTAGCGGCCTGGGGGAGCTGTTTTTT.

This clone was observed a few times. V is TRBV20-1 and J is TRBJ2-4; no clear D gene. Germline values: CDR1 DFQATT, CDR2 SNEGSKA (reference sequence). V gave up 6 bases and J gave up 6 bases, with 9 bases separating them. The CDR3 is 11 residues long. In DNA form, the CDR3 reads TGCAGTGCAAACAGTGGAAACATTCAGTACTTC. It translates to CSANSGNIQYF.

The chain recombines TRBV19 with TRBJ2-3; D is possibly TRBD2 (5 bases). The CDR3 is 15 residues long. Germline V lookup: CDR1 LNHDA, CDR2 SQIVND (reference sequence). With 3 bases removed from V and 2 bases from J, the gap between germline ends came to 12 bases. The CDR3 DNA follows: TGTGCCAGTAGTATTACTAGAAGGCCCACAGATACGCAGTATTTT. Its protein product is CASSITRRPTDTQYF.

The chain joins TRBV4-1 to TRBJ2-5, with 11 bases lining up with TRBD2. Germline V gene lookup returns CDR1 MGHRA and CDR2 YSYEKL. There are 16 residues in the CDR3. The V and J ends lost 4 bases and 5 bases, in that order; junction bases with no gene match: 9. The chain's CDR3 is CASSRGTSGGGETQYF. CDR3 nucleotide sequence: TGCGCCAGCAGCCGTGGGACTAGCGGAGGGGGGGAGACCCAGTACTTC.